The 25 T cell receptor beta chains below all came from one sample that was sequenced in a study of blood T cell dynamics during melanoma immunotherapy. Repertoires were generated with immunoSEQ multiplex PCR, while TCRdb's copy carries only in-frame clones and drops some. The sample has fewer than 15,000 clones, around 88% seen once. Described time point: week 3, after first cycle of checkpoint inhibitor. The input for sequencing was blood, taken from a patient treated with checkpoint blockade. These TCRs come from a human donor with melanoma.

The chain combines TRBV6-5 with TRBJ2-4; unclear D gene. Germline CDR1 is MNHEY and CDR2 is SVGAGI. This CDR3 region has 13 residues. V was clipped by 1 base and J by 6 bases, with 7 bases between them. CDR3 amino acids: CASSYLGLNIQYF. The CDR3 region has the DNA TGTGCCAGCAGTTACTTGGGATTAAACATTCAGTACTTC.

The chain carries TRBV27 and TRBJ1-2, with D possibly TRBD1 on 5 matching bases. Germline CDR1 reads MNHEY; CDR2 reads SMNVEV (reference sequence). The CDR3 covers 15 residues. Trimming removed 6 bases at V and 6 bases at J, with 20 bases between. CDR3: CASSSPGRAKHGYTF. CDR3 nucleotide sequence: TGTGCCAGCAGCTCCCCCGGCAGGGCTAAACATGGCTACACCTTC.

This clone was seen just once. J is TRBJ2-5 and V is TRBV27, with D perhaps given as TRBD1 or TRBD2 (5 bases each). The J call could be wrong; TRBJ2-7 is a better fit for the DNA end. CDR1 is MNHEY and CDR2 is SMNVEV in the germline V gene (reference sequence). The CDR3 loop spans 16 amino acids. CDR3 nucleotides: TGTGCCAGCAGTTTACGGGGCCCTGGGACGGAATACGAGCAGTACTTC. Encoded protein: CASSLRGPGTEYEQYF.

The gene calls are TRBV4-1 and TRBJ1-6; TRBD1 matches at 7 bases. Germline CDR1 is MGHRA and CDR2 is YSYEKL. The V segment lost 3 bases and the J segment 5 bases; nucleotides outside the gene matches: 10. The CDR3 is 17 amino acids. CDR3 in DNA: TGCGCCAGCAGCCATCCTCAGGGGGGTTGGAATAATTCACCCCTCCACTTT. Protein sequence: CASSHPQGGWNNSPLHF.

The V call is TRBV19, the J call TRBJ2-1; tentatively, D is TRBD2 (6 bases). The V end lost 4 bases, the J end lost 1 base, and 14 bases lay between the germline ends. Germline V gene lookup returns CDR1 LNHDA and CDR2 SQIVND (reference sequence). The CDR3 covers 16 residues. CDR3 DNA: TGTGCCAGTAGTACCCTCTCTAGCGCTTCCTACAATGAGCAGTTCTTC. This encodes CASSTLSSASYNEQFF.

The CDR3 DNA follows: TGCGCCAGCACGGGGGGCGTTTCTGGGGCCAACGTCCTGACTTTC. The encoded protein is CASTGGVSGANVLTF. The V call is TRBV5-1, the J call TRBJ2-6; a weak D match, TRBD2 (7 bases). This CDR3 comprises 15 residues. Germline CDR1 is SGHRS and CDR2 is YFSETQ. Trimming took off 6 bases at V and 1 base at J, with 11 bases between the two ends.

The J gene is TRBJ2-7, the V gene TRBV28; 7 bases match TRBD2. With 5 bases clipped from V and 2 bases from J, the junction kept 9 bases outside the gene matches. This CDR3 comprises 15 residues. Germline CDR1 reads MDHEN; CDR2 reads SYDVKM. The CDR3 reads CASSPAGEIPYEQYF. The CDR3 DNA reads as TGTGCCAGCAGTCCCGCGGGAGAGATCCCCTACGAGCAGTACTTC.

This clone appeared a single time. V is TRBV11-2 and J is TRBJ1-1; 7 bases are a match to TRBD1. The CDR3 length is 19 residues. V was pared by 0 bases and J by 5 bases, with 18 bases of the junction left unmatched. Germline CDR1 is SGHAT and CDR2 is FQNNGV. The CDR3: CASSLEWPDRLEGGTEAFF. CDR3 in DNA: TGTGCCAGCAGCTTAGAATGGCCGGACAGGTTGGAGGGTGGTACTGAAGCTTTCTTT.

This chain uses TRBV28 with TRBJ2-7, with 10 bases lining up with TRBD2. The CDR3 is made up of 15 amino acids. V shed 6 bases and J 3 bases; nucleotides not matched to a gene: 8. The germline V gene encodes CDR1 MDHEN and CDR2 SYDVKM. CDR3 nucleotide sequence: TGTGCCAGCAGCCAAACCACTAGCGGGATCTACGAGCAGTACTTC. It specifies CASSQTTSGIYEQYF.

The chain carries TRBV7-9 and TRBJ2-7; TRBD1 is a possible D gene (5 bases). Trimming stripped 3 bases from V and 4 bases from J, with 7 bases between. CDR1 and CDR2 (germline): SEHNR, FQNEAQ (reference sequence). CDR3 length: 12 amino acids. Here the CDR3 reads CASSFDSYEQYF. For the CDR3, the DNA is TGTGCCAGCAGCTTCGACAGTTACGAGCAGTACTTC.

The chain recombines TRBV6-5 with TRBJ2-7, with 7 bases lining up with TRBD1. V lost 4 bases to trimming and J lost 0 bases; unmatched junction nucleotides: 9. The CDR3 sequence is 16 residues long. CDR1 is MNHEY and CDR2 is SVGAGI in the germline V gene. CDR3 region: CASSLGRTGISYEQYF. The CDR3 DNA reads TGTGCCAGCAGTTTAGGGCGGACAGGAATCTCCTACGAGCAGTACTTC.

The rearrangement links TRBV28 to TRBJ2-5; a possible D gene is TRBD1 (5 bases). The tail of the sequence fits TRBJ2-7 better, so the J call may be wrong. This CDR3 comprises 12 residues. Per the germline V gene, CDR1 is MDHEN and CDR2 is SYDVKM. The CDR3 coding sequence is TGTGCCAGCCTGGGGCAGAACTACGAGCAGTACTTC. Translating it yields CASLGQNYEQYF.

CDR3 residues: CASSLEGFSNQPQHF. The DNA of the CDR3 is TGTGCCAGCAGTTTAGAGGGTTTCAGTAATCAGCCCCAGCATTTT. The chain employs TRBV28 and TRBJ1-5; no reliable D call. The germline CDR1 and CDR2 sequences are MDHEN and SYDVKM. This CDR3 has 15 residues. V lost 2 bases and J 4 bases, leaving 12 bases between the germline ends. The variable domain in full, completed from reference TRBV28 and TRBJ1-5, reads DVKVTQSSRYLVKRTGEKVFLECVQDMDHENMFWYRQDPGLGLRLIYFSYDVKMKEKGDIPEGYSVSREKKERFSLILESASTNQTSMYLCASSLEGFSNQPQHFGDGTRLSIL.

This chain uses TRBV4-3 with TRBJ1-4; 8 bases fit TRBD1. The ends lost 1 base at V and 0 bases at J; junction bases unmatched: 10. Looked up from germline, CDR1 is LGHNA and CDR2 is YSLEER. CDR3 length: 19 amino acids. The CDR3 reads CASSQGGQGARATNEKLFF. DNA for the CDR3: TGCGCCAGCAGCCAAGGTGGTCAGGGGGCGAGAGCAACTAATGAAAAACTGTTTTTT.

The gene calls are TRBV2 and TRBJ1-6; no clear D. The V gene lost 0 bases and the J gene lost 1 base, with 4 bases spanning the gap. CDR1 and CDR2 from the germline V gene are SNHLY and FYNNEI. The length of the CDR3 is 15 residues. CDR3 nucleotide sequence: TGTGCCAGCAGTGAAGCGGGGTCCTATAATTCACCCCTCCACTTT. Protein: CASSEAGSYNSPLHF.

The rearrangement uses TRBV19 and TRBJ1-1; D unclear. The CDR3 consists of 14 residues. Trimming cost V 1 base and J 1 base, with 7 bases left between them. CDR1 is LNHDA, CDR2 SQIVND, per germline (reference sequence). The DNA for the CDR3 is TGTGCCAGTAGTATAGGACGGTCGAACACTGAAGCTTTCTTT. It is translated as CASSIGRSNTEAFF.

The chain carries TRBV5-1 and TRBJ2-5; 8 bases are shared with TRBD2. The J call may be in error: the DNA end matches TRBJ2-7 better. Germline V lookup: CDR1 SGHRS, CDR2 YFSETQ. CDR3 length: 13 amino acids. The CDR3 bases are TGCGCCAGCAGCTTGGGAAGCGGGAGCGAGCAGTACTTC. Translating gives CASSLGSGSEQYF.

V and J are TRBV4-2 and TRBJ2-5, with D unclear. CDR3 length equals 18 residues. The germline CDR1 and CDR2 sequences are LGHNA and YNFKEQ. V shed 3 bases and J shed 9 bases, with 29 bases lying between them. CDR3 sequence reads: CASSHYLSPPDSLGSQYF. In DNA, the CDR3 is TGTGCCAGCAGCCACTACCTATCCCCCCCCGACTCCCTCGGGTCCCAGTACTTC.

The chain uses TRBV28 and TRBJ2-4; D could derive from TRBD1 or TRBD2 (5 bases each). V lost 6 bases and J 0 bases, leaving 18 bases between the germline ends. The germline V gene has CDR1 MDHEN and CDR2 SYDVKM. The CDR3 spans 17 residues. This chain's CDR3 is CASRARGMGEAKNIQYF. The CDR3 bases are TGTGCCAGCAGGGCTCGGGGAATGGGGGAAGCCAAAAACATTCAGTACTTC. Together with reference TRBV28 and TRBJ2-4, the CDR3 gives the full variable domain: DVKVTQSSRYLVKRTGEKVFLECVQDMDHENMFWYRQDPGLGLRLIYFSYDVKMKEKGDIPEGYSVSREKKERFSLILESASTNQTSMYLCASRARGMGEAKNIQYFGAGTRLSVL.

The rearrangement uses TRBV29-1 and TRBJ2-7; D tentatively reads TRBD1 or TRBD2 (5 bases each). The V and J ends lost 6 bases and 2 bases respectively, with 14 bases between them. The CDR3 has 13 residues. Looked up from germline, CDR1 is SQVTM and CDR2 is ANQGSEA. CDR3 nucleotides: TGCAGCGTCGCCGGGACGGAGACCTACGAGCAGTACTTC. Translating gives CSVAGTETYEQYF.

The chain combines TRBV4-3 with TRBJ2-5, with D hard to call. Germline V gives CDR1 LGHNA, CDR2 YSLEER. This CDR3 spans 13 amino acids. Trimming cost V 1 base and J 3 bases, with 6 bases left between them. The CDR3 region is CASSQGFKETQYF. CDR3 nucleotides: TGCGCCAGCAGCCAAGGGTTTAAAGAGACCCAGTACTTC.

The chain recombines TRBV5-6 with TRBJ2-2, with TRBD1 identical over 8 bases. This CDR3 contains 16 residues. The germline gives CDR1 SGHDT, CDR2 YYEEEE. Germline trimming cut 7 bases from V and 4 bases from J; bases unmatched to any gene: 12. The CDR3 DNA reads as TGTGCCAGCGGAATACTCGCAGGACAGGGCACCGGGGAGCTGTTTTTT. The encoded protein is CASGILAGQGTGELFF.

This clone was seen a handful of times. The chain carries TRBV6-5 and TRBJ2-7, with 10 bases that match TRBD2. The CDR3 covers 14 residues. Looked up from germline, CDR1 is MNHEY and CDR2 is SVGAGI. V gave up 8 bases and J gave up 4 bases; unmatched junction bases: 8. This chain's CDR3 is CASASGRAGYEQYF. CDR3 in DNA: TGTGCCAGCGCAAGCGGGAGGGCCGGGTACGAGCAGTACTTC.

DNA of the CDR3: TGTGCCAGCAGCGGGACCTCCCTAGCGGGAGTTGAGAATGAGCAGTTCTTC. Amino acids: CASSGTSLAGVENEQFF. The chain combines TRBV2 with TRBJ2-1, with 10 bases aligning to TRBD2. V shed 6 bases, J shed 7 bases, and the junction held 15 bases outside the gene matches. Looked up from germline, CDR1 is SNHLY and CDR2 is FYNNEI. CDR3 size: 17 residues.

The genes are TRBV21-1 and TRBJ2-1; TRBD2, the table's D call, was not compared with the DNA. TRBV21-1 is designated a pseudogene. The CDR3 extends over 15 amino acids. This CDR3 is CASSKGGPGVYEQFF. CDR3 coding DNA: TGTGCCAGCAGCAAAGGCGGGCCCGGCGTCTATGAGCAGTTCTTC.